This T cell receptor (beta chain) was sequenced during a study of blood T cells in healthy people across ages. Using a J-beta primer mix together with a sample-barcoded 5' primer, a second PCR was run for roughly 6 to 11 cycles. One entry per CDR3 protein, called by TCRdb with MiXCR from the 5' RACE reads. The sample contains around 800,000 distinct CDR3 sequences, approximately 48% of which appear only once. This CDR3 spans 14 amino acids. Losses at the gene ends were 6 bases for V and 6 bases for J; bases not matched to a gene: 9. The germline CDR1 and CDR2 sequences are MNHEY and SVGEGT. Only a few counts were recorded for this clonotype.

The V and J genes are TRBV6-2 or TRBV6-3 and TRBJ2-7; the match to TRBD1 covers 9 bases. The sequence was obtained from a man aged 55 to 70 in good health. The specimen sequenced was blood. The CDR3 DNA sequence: TGTGCCAGCAGCCTACGGGACAGGGACTCCGAGCAGTACTTC. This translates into CASSLRDRDSEQYF.